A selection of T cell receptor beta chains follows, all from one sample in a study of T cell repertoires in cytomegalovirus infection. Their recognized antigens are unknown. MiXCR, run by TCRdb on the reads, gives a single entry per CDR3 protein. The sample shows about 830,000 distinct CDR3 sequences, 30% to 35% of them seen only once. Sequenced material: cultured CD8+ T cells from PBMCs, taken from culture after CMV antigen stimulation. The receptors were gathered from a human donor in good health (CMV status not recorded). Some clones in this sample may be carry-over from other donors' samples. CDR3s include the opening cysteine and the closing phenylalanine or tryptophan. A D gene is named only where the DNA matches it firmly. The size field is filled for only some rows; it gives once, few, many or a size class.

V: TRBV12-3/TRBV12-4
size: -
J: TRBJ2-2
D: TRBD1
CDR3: CASHGDRDGSGELFF
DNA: TGTGCCAGCCACGGGGACAGGGACGGCTCCGGGGAGCTGTTTTTT

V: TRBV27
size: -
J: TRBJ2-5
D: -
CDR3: CASSRPRETQYF
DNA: TGTGCCAGCAGTCGCCCACGGGAGACCCAGTACTTC

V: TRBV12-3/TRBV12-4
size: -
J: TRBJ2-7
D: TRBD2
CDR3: CASSLETSGYEQYF
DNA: TGTGCCAGCAGTTTAGAGACTAGCGGATACGAGCAGTACTTC

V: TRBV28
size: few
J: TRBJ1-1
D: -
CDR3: CASSYRQDTATEAFF
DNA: TGTGCCAGCAGTTACAGACAGGACACTGCCACTGAAGCTTTCTTT

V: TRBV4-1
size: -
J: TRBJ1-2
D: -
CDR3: CASSQAGEGIGKRYTF
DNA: TGTGCCAGCAGCCAAGCGGGAGAGGGCATAGGAAAACGCTACACCTTC

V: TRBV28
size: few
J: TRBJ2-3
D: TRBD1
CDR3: CASSFFTGGTDTQYF
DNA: TGTGCCAGCAGTTTTTTCACAGGGGGCACAGATACGCAGTATTTT

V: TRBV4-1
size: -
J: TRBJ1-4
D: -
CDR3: CASSQAATNEKLFF
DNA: TGCGCCAGCAGCCAAGCGGCAACTAATGAAAAACTGTTTTTT

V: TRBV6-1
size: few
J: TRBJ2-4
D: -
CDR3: CASSEAEPGSKNIQYF
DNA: TGTGCCAGCAGTGAAGCGGAACCGGGATCCAAAAACATTCAGTACTTC

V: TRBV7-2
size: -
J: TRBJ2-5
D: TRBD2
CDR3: CASSLRGGKETQYF
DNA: TGTGCCAGCAGTTTACGGGGGGGCAAGGAGACCCAGTACTTC

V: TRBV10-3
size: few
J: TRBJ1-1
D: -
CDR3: CAISDTLDGATEAFF
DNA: TGTGCCATCAGTGACACCCTGGATGGGGCCACTGAAGCTTTCTTT

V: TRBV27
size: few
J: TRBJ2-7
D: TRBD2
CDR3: CASSFGLAGDYEQYF
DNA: TGTGCCAGCAGTTTCGGACTAGCGGGGGACTACGAGCAGTACTTC

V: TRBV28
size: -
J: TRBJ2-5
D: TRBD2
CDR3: CASSSGTRMQETQYF
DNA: TGTGCCAGCAGTTCCGGGACTAGAATGCAAGAGACCCAGTACTTC

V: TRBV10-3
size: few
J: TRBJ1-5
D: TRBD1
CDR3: CAISEWGQVNQPQHF
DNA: TGTGCCATCAGTGAGTGGGGACAGGTTAATCAGCCCCAGCATTTT

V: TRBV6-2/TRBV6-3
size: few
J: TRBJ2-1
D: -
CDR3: CASSYSTQRNNEQFF
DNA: TGTGCCAGCAGTTACTCCACTCAGCGAAACAATGAGCAGTTCTTC

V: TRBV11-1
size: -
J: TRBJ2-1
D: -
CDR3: CASSGMPYNEQFF
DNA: TGTGCCAGCAGCGGGATGCCCTACAATGAGCAGTTCTTC

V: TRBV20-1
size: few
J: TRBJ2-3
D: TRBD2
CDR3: CSARRAGGARFTDTQYF
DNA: TGCAGTGCTAGGCGCGCGGGGGGTGCCCGATTCACAGATACGCAGTATTTT

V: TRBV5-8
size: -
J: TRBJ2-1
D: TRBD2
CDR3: CASSLRTSGGTGQFF
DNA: TGTGCCAGCAGCTTGAGGACTAGCGGGGGAACAGGGCAGTTCTTC

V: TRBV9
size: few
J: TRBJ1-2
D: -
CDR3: CASSVGSSGGRGYTF
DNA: TGTGCCAGCAGCGTAGGCTCAAGTGGAGGCCGTGGCTACACCTTC

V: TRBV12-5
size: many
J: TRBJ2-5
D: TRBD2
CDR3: CASGYWTSGDNNQETQYF
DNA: TGTGCTAGTGGTTATTGGACTAGCGGGGATAACAACCAAGAGACCCAGTACTTC

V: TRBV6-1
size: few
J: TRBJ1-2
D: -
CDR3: CASSTRDNPNYGYTF
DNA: TGTGCCAGCAGTACACGGGACAACCCAAACTATGGCTACACCTTC

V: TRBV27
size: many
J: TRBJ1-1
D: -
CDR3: CASSLGTPGRNTEAFF
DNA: TGTGCCAGCAGTCTTGGGACTCCTGGGAGGAACACTGAAGCTTTCTTT

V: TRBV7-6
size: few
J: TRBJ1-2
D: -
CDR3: CASSLLTDKNGYTF
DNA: TGTGCCAGCAGCCTCCTGACAGATAAGAATGGCTACACCTTC

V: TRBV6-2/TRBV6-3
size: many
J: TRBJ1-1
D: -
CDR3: CASSYSLEAFF
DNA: TGTGCCAGCAGTTACTCTCTTGAAGCTTTCTTT

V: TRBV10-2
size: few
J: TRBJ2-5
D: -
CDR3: CASSESGEETQYF
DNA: TGCGCCAGCAGTGAGTCCGGGGAAGAGACCCAGTACTTC

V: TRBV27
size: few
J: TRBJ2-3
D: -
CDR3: CASVGETDTQYF
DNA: TGTGCCAGCGTTGGAGAGACAGATACGCAGTATTTT

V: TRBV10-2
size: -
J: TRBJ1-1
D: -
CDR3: CASSFEGITEAFF
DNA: TGCGCCAGCAGTTTCGAGGGGATCACTGAAGCTTTCTTT

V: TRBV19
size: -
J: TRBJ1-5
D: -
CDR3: CASQTGLNNQPQHF
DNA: TGTGCCAGCCAAACGGGGCTAAACAATCAGCCCCAGCATTTT

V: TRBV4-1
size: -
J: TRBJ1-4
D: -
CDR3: CASSPYLAGQTEKLFF
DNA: TGCGCCAGCAGCCCCTACCTTGCGGGGCAAACTGAAAAACTGTTTTTT

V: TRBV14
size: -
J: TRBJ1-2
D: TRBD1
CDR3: CASSQDRLGGYYGYTF
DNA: TGTGCCAGCAGCCAAGATCGTCTAGGGGGCTACTATGGCTACACCTTC

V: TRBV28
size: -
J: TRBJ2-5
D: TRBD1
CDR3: CASSQPTGAEETLYF
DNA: TGTGCCAGCAGCCAACCCACAGGGGCGGAAGAGACCCTGTACTTC

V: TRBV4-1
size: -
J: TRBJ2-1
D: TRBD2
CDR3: CASSQTGGRRNEQFF
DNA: TGCGCCAGCAGTCAGACGGGGGGGCGTAGGAATGAGCAGTTCTTC

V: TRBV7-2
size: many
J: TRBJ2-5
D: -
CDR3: CASSLNSQAQETQYF
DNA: TGTGCCAGCAGCTTAAATTCCCAGGCCCAAGAGACCCAGTACTTC

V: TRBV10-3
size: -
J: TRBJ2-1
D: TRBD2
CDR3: CAIRTSGESSYNEQFF
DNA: TGTGCCATTCGGACTAGCGGGGAGTCGTCCTACAATGAGCAGTTCTTC

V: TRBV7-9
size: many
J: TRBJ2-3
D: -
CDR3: CASSHRGEPDTQYF
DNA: TGTGCCAGCAGTCATAGAGGGGAACCAGATACGCAGTATTTT

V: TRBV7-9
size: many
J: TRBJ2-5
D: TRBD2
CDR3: CASSKERGGWGQYF
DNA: TGTGCCAGCAGCAAGGAGCGGGGGGGGTGGGGCCAGTACTTC

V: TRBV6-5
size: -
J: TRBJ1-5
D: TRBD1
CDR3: CASSYGQGMQPQHF
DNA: TGTGCCAGCAGTTACGGACAGGGTATGCAGCCCCAGCATTTT

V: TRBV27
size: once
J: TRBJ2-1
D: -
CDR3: CASSFVGPYNEQFF
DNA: TGTGCCAGCAGTTTTGTAGGGCCCTACAATGAGCAGTTCTTC

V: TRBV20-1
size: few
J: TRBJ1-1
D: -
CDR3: CSAAPGTEAFF
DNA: TGCAGTGCTGCACCGGGCACTGAAGCTTTCTTT

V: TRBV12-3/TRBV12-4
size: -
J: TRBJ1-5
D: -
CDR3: CASSTHPRDQPQHF
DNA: TGTGCCAGCAGTACCCACCCGAGGGATCAGCCCCAGCATTTT

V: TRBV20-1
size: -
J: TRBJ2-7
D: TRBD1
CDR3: CSARGQGVNEQYF
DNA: TGCAGTGCCCGAGGACAGGGGGTGAACGAGCAGTACTTC

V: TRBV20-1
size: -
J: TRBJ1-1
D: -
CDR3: CSIRDVNTEAFF
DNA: TGCAGTATCAGGGACGTTAACACTGAAGCTTTCTTT

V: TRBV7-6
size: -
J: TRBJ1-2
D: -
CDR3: CASSFWDSYGYTF
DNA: TGTGCCAGCAGCTTTTGGGATTCCTATGGCTACACCTTC

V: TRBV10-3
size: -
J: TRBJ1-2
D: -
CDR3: CAISDARPDGYTF
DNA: TGTGCCATCAGTGACGCGCGCCCTGATGGCTACACCTTC

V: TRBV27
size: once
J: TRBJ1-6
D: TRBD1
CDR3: CASRPGQGRSPLHF
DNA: TGTGCCAGCAGACCGGGACAGGGCCGTTCACCCCTCCACTTT

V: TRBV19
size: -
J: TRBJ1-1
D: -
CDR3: CASSSEGAEMNTEAFF
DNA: TGTGCCAGTAGTTCGGAAGGTGCAGAGATGAACACTGAAGCTTTCTTT

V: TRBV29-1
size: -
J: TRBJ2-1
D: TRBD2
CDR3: CSARTSGGARNEQFF
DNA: TGCAGCGCCAGGACTAGCGGGGGGGCCAGAAATGAGCAGTTCTTC

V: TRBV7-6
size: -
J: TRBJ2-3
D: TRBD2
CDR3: CASGRDGSSTDTQYF
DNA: TGTGCCAGCGGGAGGGACGGATCTAGCACAGATACGCAGTATTTT